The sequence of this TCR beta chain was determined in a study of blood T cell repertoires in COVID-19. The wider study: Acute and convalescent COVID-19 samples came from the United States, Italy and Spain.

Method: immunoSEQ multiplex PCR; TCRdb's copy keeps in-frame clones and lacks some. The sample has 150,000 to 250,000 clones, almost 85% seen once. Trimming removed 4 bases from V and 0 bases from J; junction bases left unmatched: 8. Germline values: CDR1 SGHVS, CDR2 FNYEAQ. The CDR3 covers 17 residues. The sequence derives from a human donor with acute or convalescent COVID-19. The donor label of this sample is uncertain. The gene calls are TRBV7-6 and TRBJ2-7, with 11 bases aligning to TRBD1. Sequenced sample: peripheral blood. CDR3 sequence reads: CASSSRRTGGSSYEQYF. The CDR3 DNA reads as TGTGCCAGCAGCTCCCGGCGGACAGGGGGCAGCTCCTACGAGCAGTACTTC.